This T cell receptor beta chain was sequenced during a study of blood T cell repertoires in COVID-19. Sequenced by immunoSEQ multiplex PCR; TCRdb stores in-frame clones only, minus some. The table shows under 300,000 clones, with roughly 91% occurring only once. This CDR3 is built from 16 residues. V was clipped by 3 bases and J by 1 base; unmatched bases: 6. Germline CDR1 SGHDN, CDR2 FVKESK. This TCR derives from a middle-aged woman who had recovered from COVID-19. The V call is TRBV14, the J call TRBJ2-5; 9 nucleotides agree with TRBD2. The sample comprised peripheral blood. The CDR3 DNA reads as TGTGCCAGCAGCCACTCTAGCGGGAACTTCCAAGAGACCCAGTACTTC. Translation gives CASSHSSGNFQETQYF. The full variable domain, rest sourced from reference TRBV14 and TRBJ2-5, is EAGVTQFPSHSVIEKGQTVTLRCDPISGHDNLYWYRRVMGKEIKFLLHFVKESKQDESGMPNNRFLAERTGGTYSTLKVQPAELEDSGVYFCASSHSSGNFQETQYFGPGTRLLVL.